This T cell receptor (beta chain) was found in a study of blood T cells in healthy people across ages. The study's findings and limits: Diversity of TCR beta correlated strongly with naive T cell percentage.

Using a J-beta primer mix together with a sample-barcoded 5' primer, a second PCR was run for roughly 7 to 12 cycles. MiXCR, applied by TCRdb to the 5' RACE reads, yields one record per CDR3 protein. The table lists approximately 1,000,000 distinct CDR3 sequences, more than 30% of them singletons. PBMCs were isolated at a quantity of at least 7 million per sample. The CDR3 is 17 residues long. Germline CDR1 reads DFQATT; CDR2 reads SNEGSKA (reference sequence). J was trimmed by 4 bases and V by 2 bases; bases with no gene match: 16. Of note for this clonotype: The antigen remains unidentified.

The receptor's source is a man aged 18 to 29 in good health. The sample was blood. This sequence joins TRBV20-1 and TRBJ1-2; 7 positions agree with TRBD1. The CDR3 sequence is CSARNPRRQGESYGYTF. CDR3 coding DNA: TGCAGTGCTAGAAACCCCCGTAGACAGGGAGAGAGCTATGGCTACACCTTC.